This TCR beta chain was retrieved from a study of blood T cell repertoires in COVID-19 (dated by TCRdb to about 2020). About the investigation overall: The collaborator samples originated in the United States, Italy and Spain and spanned the acute and convalescent phases of COVID-19. The repertoires were released in a freely available public database meant as a resource for research on the immune response to SARS-CoV-2. The prospective study material was composed of cDNA or gDNA derived from T cells, B-cell-depleted T cells, or PBMCs. Deeply sampled blood TCRbeta repertoires from subjects exposed to, actively infected with, or recovered from COVID-19 were included in the dataset. A de-identified subject ID, COVID-19 status, age in years and sex were almost always included in the sample metadata. The samples were drawn from two sources: the first 160 participants of the ongoing ImmuneRACE study, and over 950 subjects contributed by 6 global collaborators. Where HLA class I and class II types were available, the types were taken from metadata supplied by the sample provider, not from assay-based typing. Beyond this particular receptor, the publication reports: How much clinical and demographic metadata was included differed by source and by participant, and the metadata was provided uncurated.

The immunoSEQ Assay, a bias-controlled multiplex PCR, was used to amplify TCRbeta CDR3 regions from genomic DNA. Under the source paper's analysis protocol: Nucleated cell counts per sample were estimated from amplification of reference gene primers within the assay. To quantify the absolute abundance of each unique TCRbeta CDR3 rearrangement, sequence reads were collapsed and filtered. For each sample, productive Simpson clonality was calculated as the square root of Simpson's diversity index over productive rearrangements. The table comes from immuneACCESS by way of TCRdb, which keeps in-frame sequences with V and J called. Part of the clones is missing from these tables; in studies checked, under half for an unresolved V gene and the rest for unknown reasons. Clone size and V and J calls were adopted from that table, with D and trimming inferred from the DNA. The sample table records fewer than 250,000 clones; around 90% of these occur just once. The top ten constitute more than 10% of the sample.

From the cysteine through the phenylalanine, the CDR3 covers 12 amino acids. Only the CDR3 region is kept as DNA, spanning 36 bases read in frame from base 1. Trimming removed 1 base from V and 8 bases from J, leaving 9 bases between the germline ends. As for this clone: Its antigen has not been determined. Nothing much larger sits one base from this clone, and base qualities are not available.

Participants in the prospective study were aged roughly 18 to 89 years, lived in 20 to 25 United States geographic areas, and enrolled through a virtual design. To assign participants to cohorts, the prospective study relied on clinical history that participants themselves reported in a screening survey and a study questionnaire. Recovered participants in ImmuneRACE Cohort 3 were defined by two consecutive negative NP/OP PCR tests, clearance by a healthcare professional, or resolution of symptoms. Each participant in the prospective study had whole blood, serum and a nasopharyngeal or oropharyngeal swab collected by mobile phlebotomists. Additional blood draws and questionnaires over an approximately 2-month period could optionally be provided by prospective study participants. Before DNA extraction, blood samples from the prospective study were shipped at room temperature or frozen.

The sequence is built from TRBV5-3 and TRBJ1-2; tentative D gene TRBD1, with 6 bases matching. TRBV5-3 is an ORF, with its function uncertain. Sequenced: PBMCs or T cells enriched from blood (not recorded which). The receptor was derived from a young man who had recovered from COVID-19. The DNA sequence is as follows: TGTGCCAGAAGCTTGCAGGGGTTGGGCTACACCTTC. It translates as CARSLQGLGYTF.